The clone carrying this T cell receptor beta chain was counted many times. This entry is derived from a study of immune characterization of retroperitoneal liposarcoma. TCRdb re-analysed the PCR reads in MiXCR, keeping a single row per CDR3 protein. Seen here are roughly 9,800 distinct CDR3 sequences, roughly 28% observed once, and the top ten hold 15% to 20%. In germline, CDR1 is SGHNT, CDR2 YENEEA. This CDR3 has 14 amino acids. V was pared by 6 bases and J by 2 bases, with 11 bases between. This sequence was found in a male donor with retroperitoneal liposarcoma. Sequencing was done on a sample of blood. The chain links TRBV11-3 to TRBJ2-4; D assignment may be TRBD1 or TRBD2 (5 bases each). CDR3 coding DNA: TGTGCCAGCAGTCCTGGGGGATCCAAAAACATTCAGTACTTC. Its translation is CASSPGGSKNIQYF.